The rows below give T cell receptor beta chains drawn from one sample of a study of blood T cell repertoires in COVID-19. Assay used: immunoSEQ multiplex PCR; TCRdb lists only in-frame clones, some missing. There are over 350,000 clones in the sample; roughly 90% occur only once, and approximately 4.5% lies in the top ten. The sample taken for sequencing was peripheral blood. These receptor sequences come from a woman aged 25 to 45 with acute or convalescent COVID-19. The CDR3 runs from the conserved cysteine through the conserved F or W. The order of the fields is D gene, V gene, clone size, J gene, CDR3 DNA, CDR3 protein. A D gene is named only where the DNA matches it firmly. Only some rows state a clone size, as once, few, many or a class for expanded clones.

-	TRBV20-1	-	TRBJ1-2	TGCAGTGCTTACATTAACTATGGCTACACCTTC	CSAYINYGYTF
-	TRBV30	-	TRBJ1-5	TGTGCCTGGACGCAGCGGGCGGATCAGCCCCAGCATTTT	CAWTQRADQPQHF
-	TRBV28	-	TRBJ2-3	TGTGCCAGCAGCCCTTCGGTCACAGATACGCAGTATTTT	CASSPSVTDTQYF
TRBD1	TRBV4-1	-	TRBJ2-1	TGCGCCAGCAGCCAAGAGTGGAGGACAGGGGATATCGGAAATGAGCAGTTCTTC	CASSQEWRTGDIGNEQFF
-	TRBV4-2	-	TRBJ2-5	TGTGCCAGCAGCCAAATAGGGGGTCGAGTAGAGACCCAGTACTTC	CASSQIGGRVETQYF
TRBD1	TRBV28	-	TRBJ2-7	TGTGCCAGCAGTTTTTGGGACAGGGGAGGCCCCGAGCAGTACTTC	CASSFWDRGGPEQYF
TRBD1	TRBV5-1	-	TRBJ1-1	TGCGCCAGCAGCCCCGGGGACAGACTGAACACTGAAGCTTTCTTT	CASSPGDRLNTEAFF
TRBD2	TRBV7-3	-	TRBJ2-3	TGTGCCAGCAGCTCAAGCGGGGGTACGCAGTATTTT	CASSSSGGTQYF
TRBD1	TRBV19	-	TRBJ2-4	TGTGCCAGTAGTATAGACTCACTCGGACAGGGGGATCGGCCCATTCAGTACTTC	CASSIDSLGQGDRPIQYF
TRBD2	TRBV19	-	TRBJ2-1	TGTGCCAGTACCGCGAGCGGGAACTCCTACAATGAGCAGTTCTTC	CASTASGNSYNEQFF
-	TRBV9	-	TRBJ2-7	TGTGCCAGCAGCGTGAAACAGGGTTACGAGCAGTACTTC	CASSVKQGYEQYF
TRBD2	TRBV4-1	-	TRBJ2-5	TGCGCCAGCAGCCAAGATTTACTAGCGGGTAGTTGGGAGACCCAGTACTTC	CASSQDLLAGSWETQYF
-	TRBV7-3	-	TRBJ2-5	TGTGCCAGCAGCCCAAACGGGGAGACCCAGTACTTC	CASSPNGETQYF
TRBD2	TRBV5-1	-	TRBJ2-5	TGCGCCAGCAACCGTGATCCCTCGGGGGGGACCCAGTACTTC	CASNRDPSGGTQYF
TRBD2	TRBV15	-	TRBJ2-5	TGTGCCACCAGCAGAGAGGGGGCCGGACTAGCGGGCCCCCAAGAGACCCAGTACTTC	CATSREGAGLAGPQETQYF
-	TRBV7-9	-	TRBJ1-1	TGTGCCAGCAGCTTAGTTGGGGGGTCCACTGAAGCTTTCTTT	CASSLVGGSTEAFF
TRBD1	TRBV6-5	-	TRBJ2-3	TGTGCCAGCATTTCCGGGACAGGGTGGTCGAATACGCAGTATTTT	CASISGTGWSNTQYF
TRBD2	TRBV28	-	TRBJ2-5	TGTGCCAGCAGTTTAGCCGGGGGGGAGACCCAGTACTTC	CASSLAGGETQYF
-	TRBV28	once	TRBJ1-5	TGTGCCAGCAGTTTGTGGAGAGGTGGTTCCCAGCCCCAGCATTTT	CASSLWRGGSQPQHF
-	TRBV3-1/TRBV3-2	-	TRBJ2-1	TGTGCCAGCAGCCAAGTCCTCCCAGCGGAGGTTTCCCCACTCTTC	CASSQVLPAEVSPLF
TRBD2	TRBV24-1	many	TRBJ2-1	TGTGCCACCAGTGATGGGACTAGCGGGGGGGCACGATTGTGGCAGTTCTTC	CATSDGTSGGARLWQFF
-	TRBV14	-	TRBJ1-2	TGTGCCAGCAGCCAAGACAGTAGGGGCTATGGCTACACCTTC	CASSQDSRGYGYTF
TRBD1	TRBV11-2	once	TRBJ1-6	TGTGCCAGCAGACATCCGGGACAGGGGAAATCACCCCTCCACTTT	CASRHPGQGKSPLHF
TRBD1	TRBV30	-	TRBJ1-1	TGTGCCTGGGCCGGGGACAGGAACACTGAAGCTTTCTTT	CAWAGDRNTEAFF
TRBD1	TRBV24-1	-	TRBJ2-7	TGTGCCACCAGTGATACCCAACTCCGGGACAGGTCCTACGAGCAGTACTTC	CATSDTQLRDRSYEQYF
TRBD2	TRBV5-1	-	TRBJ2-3	TGCGCCAGCAGCTTGCATCCTTCGGGGGGAGCGTACACAGATACGCAGTATTTT	CASSLHPSGGAYTDTQYF
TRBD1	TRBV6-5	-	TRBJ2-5	TGTGCCAGCGGGGGGACAGGTCAGATCCAAGAGACCCAGTACTTC	CASGGTGQIQETQYF
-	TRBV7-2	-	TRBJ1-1	TGTGCCAGCAGCCGGCGGGGCAGTGCCAAATCCACTGAAGCTTTCTTT	CASSRRGSAKSTEAFF
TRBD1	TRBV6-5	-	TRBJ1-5	TGTGCCAGCAGTATTGGGACAGGGCGGAATCAGCCCCAGCATTTT	CASSIGTGRNQPQHF
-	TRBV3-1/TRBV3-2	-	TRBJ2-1	TGTGCCAGCAGCCAAGATCTGCGGCAAAACAATGAGCAGTTCTTC	CASSQDLRQNNEQFF
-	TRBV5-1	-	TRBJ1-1	TGCGCCAGCAGCTTGGCTTTGAACACTGAAGCTTTCTTT	CASSLALNTEAFF
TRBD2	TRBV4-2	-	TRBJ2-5	TGTGCCAGCAGTTTTAATAATGAGGGCGGGAGAGAGACCCAGTACTTC	CASSFNNEGGRETQYF
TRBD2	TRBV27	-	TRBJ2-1	TGTGCCAGCAGTTTAGAGGGGCTAGCGGGGGCCCAGGGGGATGAGCAGTTCTTC	CASSLEGLAGAQGDEQFF
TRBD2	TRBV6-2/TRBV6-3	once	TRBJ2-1	TGTGCCAGCAGTTACGGGACTAGCGGGGCTTCCTACAATGAGCAGTTCTTC	CASSYGTSGASYNEQFF
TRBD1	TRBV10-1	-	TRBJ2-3	TGCGCCAGCAGTGCCCATCAGGGGGAGTCTAGCACAGATACGCAGTATTTT	CASSAHQGESSTDTQYF
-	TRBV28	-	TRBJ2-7	TGTGCCAGCAGCCCTCGGACAGCCTCCTACGAGCAGTACTTC	CASSPRTASYEQYF
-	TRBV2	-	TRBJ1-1	TGTGCCAGCCGGGACACCATGAACACTGAAGCTTTCTTT	CASRDTMNTEAFF
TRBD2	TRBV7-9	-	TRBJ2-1	TGTGCCAGCAGCTTGGCCGTAGGGGCGGGGGGCAATTACAATGAGCAGTTCTTC	CASSLAVGAGGNYNEQFF
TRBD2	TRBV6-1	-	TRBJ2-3	TGTGCCAGCAGTGAAAGGGCCAACGGGGGGGCCGGTACGCAGTATTTT	CASSERANGGAGTQYF
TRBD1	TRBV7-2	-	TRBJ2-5	TGTGCCAGCAGCTCCCGGGACAGGGGCCAAGAGACCCAGTACTTC	CASSSRDRGQETQYF
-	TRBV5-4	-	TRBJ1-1	TGTGCCAGCAGCTTTCAGGATTCTGAAGCTTTCTTT	CASSFQDSEAFF
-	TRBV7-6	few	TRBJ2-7	TGTGCCAGCAGCTTTGGTAGCACCTACGAGCAGTACTTC	CASSFGSTYEQYF
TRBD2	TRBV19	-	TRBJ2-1	TGTGCCAGTAGTATAGATACTAGCGGATACAATGAGCAGTTCTTC	CASSIDTSGYNEQFF
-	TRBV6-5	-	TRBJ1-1	TGTGCCAGCAGTTACGGAAGACGCAGGGTCACTGAAGCTTTCTTT	CASSYGRRRVTEAFF
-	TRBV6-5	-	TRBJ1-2	TGTGCCAGCAGTTACTCGATGCGGGACCCCTATGGCTACACCTTC	CASSYSMRDPYGYTF
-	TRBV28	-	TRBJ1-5	TGTGCCAGCAGCCTGGGGGGGGGCAATCAGCCCCAGCATTTT	CASSLGGGNQPQHF
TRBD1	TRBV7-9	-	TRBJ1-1	TGTGCCAGCAGCTCATACTGGACAGGGCCGGGCACTGAAGCTTTCTTT	CASSSYWTGPGTEAFF
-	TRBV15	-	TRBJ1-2	TGTGCCACCAGCAGAGGCCCGGGAGGGGGGAGTGGCTACACCTTC	CATSRGPGGGSGYTF
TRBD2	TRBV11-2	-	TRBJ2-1	TGTGCCAGCAGCTTACAGCGGGGGGACAACAATGAGCAGTTCTTC	CASSLQRGDNNEQFF
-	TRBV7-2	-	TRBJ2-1	TGTGCCAGCAGCTCCGTAGACTACAATGAGCAGTTCTTC	CASSSVDYNEQFF
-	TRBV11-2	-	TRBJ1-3	TGTGCCAGCAGCTTAAGACCCATATCAGGGTATTTTGGAAACACCATATATTTT	CASSLRPISGYFGNTIYF
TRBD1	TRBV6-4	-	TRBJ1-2	TGTGCCAGCAGTGGGCAGGGGGAAACTAACTATGGCTACACCTTC	CASSGQGETNYGYTF
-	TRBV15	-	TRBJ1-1	TGTGCCACCGGAAAGGACAGTAACACTGAAGCTTTCTTT	CATGKDSNTEAFF
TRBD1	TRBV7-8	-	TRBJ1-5	TGTGCCAGCAGCTGGGACAGCGGACCCTATGGCAATCAGCCCCAGCATTTT	CASSWDSGPYGNQPQHF
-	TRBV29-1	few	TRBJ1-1	TGCAGCGTGACAGCTTTTTGGAACACTGAAGCTTTCTTT	CSVTAFWNTEAFF
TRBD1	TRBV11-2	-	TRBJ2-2	TGTGCCAGCAGCCTAGGGGTGGGACAGGGGCCCGGGGAGCTGTTTTTT	CASSLGVGQGPGELFF
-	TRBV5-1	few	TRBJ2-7	TGCGCCAGTGCAGAAGGGGGATTCAACTACGAGCAGTACTTC	CASAEGGFNYEQYF
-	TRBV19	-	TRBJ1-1	TGTGCCAGTAGTATCTATGCCGCGGAGGAAGCTTTCTTT	CASSIYAAEEAFF
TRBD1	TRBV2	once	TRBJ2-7	TGTGCCAGCAGTGAACAAGGGACAGGGGAAGCCGAGCAGTACTTC	CASSEQGTGEAEQYF
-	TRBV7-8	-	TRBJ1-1	TGTGCCAGCAGCCGCAATCCGGGACTTTTATCAGCTTTCTTT	CASSRNPGLLSAFF